This T cell receptor beta chain was identified in a study of blood T cell repertoires in COVID-19. Looking at the study overall: COVID-19 samples, acute and convalescent, were from the United States, Italy and Spain. PBMCs, B-cell-depleted T cells, or T cells were the source of the cDNA or gDNA that made up the material.

Authors' processing steps: The authors estimated nucleated cell counts from reference gene primer amplification. Only in-frame clones appear in the TCRdb table, and some are missing; sequencing was by immunoSEQ multiplex PCR. The D gene and trimming were derived from the DNA, and the V and J assignments and clone size from that table. The sample records some 110,000 clones, 81% being singletons. This clone was detected only once. Germline V gives CDR1 LNHDA, CDR2 SQIVND (reference sequence). The J segment lost 5 bases and the V segment lost 6 bases, leaving 4 bases of the junction unmatched. The CDR3 is 14 residues long.

The rearrangement joins TRBV19 to TRBJ1-5; 10 bases are a match to TRBD1. This sequence was found in a man older than 75 with acute or convalescent COVID-19. Input material: peripheral blood. This CDR3 is CASSLTGGYQPQHF. CDR3 sequence (DNA): TGTGCCAGTAGCCTGACAGGGGGCTATCAGCCCCAGCATTTT.